These T cell receptor beta chains were read from a single sample in a study of cytomegalovirus exposure and HLA in healthy donors. Produced via immunoSEQ multiplex PCR; TCRdb's table is partial and in-frame only. The sample lists about 130,000 clones, more than 75% occurring once. The material sequenced was PBMCs. Every receptor here comes from a woman aged 55 to 70 in good health and CMV-seropositive. Each CDR3 is given without its conserved first and last residue. The order of the fields is J gene, clone size, V gene, CDR3 protein. A row's size may be missing; if present it is once, few, many or a size class.

TRBJ2-5 - TRBV5-6 ASSLGGLAGAEETQY
TRBJ1-2 - TRBV7-2 ASSSPPGQGVGYT
TRBJ1-2 - TRBV9 ASSAQDSPNYGYT
TRBJ1-1 few TRBV29-1 SVKWDRKNTEAF
TRBJ2-5 - TRBV7-8 ASSYPGLALETQY
TRBJ1-1 - TRBV7-9 ASSLDRNTEAF
TRBJ1-4 - TRBV4-3 ASSQEVGVPIKLF
TRBJ2-3 - TRBV19 ASRGRLAGGNGTDTQY
TRBJ2-3 once TRBV27 ASSLLTGTDTQY
TRBJ1-5 - TRBV4-3 ASSPNTGFNQPQH
TRBJ2-1 - TRBV5-1 ASSRLAGGDNEQF
TRBJ2-7 - TRBV5-1 ASSFGGRAYEQY
TRBJ2-1 - TRBV7-9 ASSSVEHAGGHADEQF
TRBJ2-4 - TRBV7-2 ASSLGGGVGNIQY
TRBJ2-1 - TRBV30 AWSVGGSGGINEQF
TRBJ2-1 few TRBV9 ASSVAGTSGLNNEQF
TRBJ2-7 - TRBV4-2 ASSQVNRGQTYEQY
TRBJ1-5 - TRBV4-3 ASSKGAGDQPQH
TRBJ1-2 - TRBV29-1 SVPGGGGGYT
TRBJ2-2 few TRBV6-1 ASGDRGSTGELF
TRBJ2-1 - TRBV5-1 ASRTRQSSREQF
TRBJ2-7 once TRBV25-1 ASSEVDRGFSHEQY
TRBJ1-1 - TRBV18 ASSPTQAGTEAF
TRBJ2-6 - TRBV7-9 ASSLDRGVQTGANVLT
TRBJ1-5 - TRBV19 ASTGTVGLWAQNQPQH
TRBJ1-2 few TRBV7-9 ASSYVQESYGYT
TRBJ2-1 - TRBV5-1 ASRLLAGGYNEQF
TRBJ1-1 once TRBV27 ASSLGQKNTEAF
TRBJ2-3 - TRBV5-1 ASAPSSKGLAGGGGADTQY
TRBJ1-1 few TRBV6-5 ASRAAFRLNTEAF
TRBJ2-7 - TRBV19 ASKLGQATYEQY